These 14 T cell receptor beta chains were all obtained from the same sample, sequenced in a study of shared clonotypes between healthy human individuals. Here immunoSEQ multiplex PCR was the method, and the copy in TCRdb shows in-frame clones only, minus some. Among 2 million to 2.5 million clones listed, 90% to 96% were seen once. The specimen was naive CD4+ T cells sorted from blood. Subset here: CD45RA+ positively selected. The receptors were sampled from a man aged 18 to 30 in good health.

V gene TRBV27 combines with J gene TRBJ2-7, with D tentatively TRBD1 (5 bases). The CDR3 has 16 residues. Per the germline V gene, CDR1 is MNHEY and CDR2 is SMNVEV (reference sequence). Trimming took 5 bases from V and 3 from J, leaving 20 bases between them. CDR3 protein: CASSPRVREEDYEQYF. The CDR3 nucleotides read TGTGCCAGCAGTCCTCGGGTCAGGGAAGAGGACTACGAGCAGTACTTC.

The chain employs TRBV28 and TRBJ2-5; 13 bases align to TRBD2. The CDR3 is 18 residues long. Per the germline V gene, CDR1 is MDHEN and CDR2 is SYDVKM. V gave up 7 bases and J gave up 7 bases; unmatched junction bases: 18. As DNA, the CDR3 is TGTGCCAGCAATCCCGGGACTAGCGGGATTTCGCATCGGGGGACCCAGTACTTC. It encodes CASNPGTSGISHRGTQYF.

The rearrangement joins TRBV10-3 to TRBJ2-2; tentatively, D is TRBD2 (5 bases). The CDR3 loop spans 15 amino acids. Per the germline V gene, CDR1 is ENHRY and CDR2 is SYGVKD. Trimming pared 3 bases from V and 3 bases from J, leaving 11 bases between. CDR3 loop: CAISDRTLDTGELFF. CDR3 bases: TGTGCCATCAGTGATCGGACTTTAGACACCGGGGAGCTGTTTTTT.

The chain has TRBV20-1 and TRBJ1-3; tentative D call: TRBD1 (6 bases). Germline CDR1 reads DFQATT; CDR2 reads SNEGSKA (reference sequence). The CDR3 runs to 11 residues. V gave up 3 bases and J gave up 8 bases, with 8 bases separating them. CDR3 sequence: CSARRGDTIYF. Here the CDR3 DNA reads TGCAGTGCTAGGAGGGGGGACACCATATATTTT.

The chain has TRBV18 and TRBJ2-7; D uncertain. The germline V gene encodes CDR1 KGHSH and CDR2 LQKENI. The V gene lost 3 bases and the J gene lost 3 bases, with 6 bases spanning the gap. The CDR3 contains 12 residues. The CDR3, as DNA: TGTGCCAGCTCACCCAAGGTCTACGAGCAGTACTTC. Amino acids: CASSPKVYEQYF.

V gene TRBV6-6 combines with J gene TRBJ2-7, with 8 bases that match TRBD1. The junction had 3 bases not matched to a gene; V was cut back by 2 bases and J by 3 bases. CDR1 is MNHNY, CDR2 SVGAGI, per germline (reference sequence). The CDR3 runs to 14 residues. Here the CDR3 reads CASSYQGAYYEQYF. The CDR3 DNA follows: TGTGCCAGCAGTTACCAGGGGGCGTACTACGAGCAGTACTTC.

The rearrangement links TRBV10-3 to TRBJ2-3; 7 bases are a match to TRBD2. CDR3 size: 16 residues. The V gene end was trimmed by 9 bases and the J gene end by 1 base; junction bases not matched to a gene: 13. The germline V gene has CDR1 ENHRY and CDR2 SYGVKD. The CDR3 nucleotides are TGTGCCATAGCTCAAGGGACCGCGGGAGGCACAGATACGCAGTATTTT. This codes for CAIAQGTAGGTDTQYF.

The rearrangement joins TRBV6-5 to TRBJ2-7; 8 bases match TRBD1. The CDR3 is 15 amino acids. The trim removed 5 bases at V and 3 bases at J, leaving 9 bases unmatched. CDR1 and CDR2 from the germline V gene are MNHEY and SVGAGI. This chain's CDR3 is CASSRPGQAIYEQYF. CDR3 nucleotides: TGTGCCAGCAGTAGACCGGGACAGGCCATCTACGAGCAGTACTTC.

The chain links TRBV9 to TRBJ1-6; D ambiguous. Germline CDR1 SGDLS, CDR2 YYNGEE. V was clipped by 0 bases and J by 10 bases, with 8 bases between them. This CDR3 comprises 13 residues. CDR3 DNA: TGTGCCAGCAGCGTAGTGGAAGACTCACCCCTCCACTTT. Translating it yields CASSVVEDSPLHF.

The CDR3 coding sequence is TGTGCCAGCAGCCCTGGGGGAGGGGTGGAAGAGCAGTACTTC. This codes for CASSPGGGVEEQYF. The J gene is TRBJ2-7, the V gene TRBV6-5; 7 bases align to TRBD2. J lost 7 bases, V lost 6 bases, and 12 bases had no gene match. CDR1 is MNHEY, CDR2 SVGAGI, per germline. This CDR3 is built from 14 residues.

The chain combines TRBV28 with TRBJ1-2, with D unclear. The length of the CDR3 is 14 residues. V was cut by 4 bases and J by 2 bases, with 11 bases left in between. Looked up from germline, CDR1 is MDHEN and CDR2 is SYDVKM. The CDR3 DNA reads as TGTGCCAGCAGTTCTCCCGGCGGGAACTATGGCTACACCTTC. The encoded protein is CASSSPGGNYGYTF.

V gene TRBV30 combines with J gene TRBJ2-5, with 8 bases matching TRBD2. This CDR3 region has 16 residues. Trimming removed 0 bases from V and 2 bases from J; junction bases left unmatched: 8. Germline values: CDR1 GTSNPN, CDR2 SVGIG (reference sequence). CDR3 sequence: CAWSVRVIAGQETQYF. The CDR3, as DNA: TGTGCCTGGAGTGTACGCGTGATAGCGGGGCAAGAGACCCAGTACTTC.

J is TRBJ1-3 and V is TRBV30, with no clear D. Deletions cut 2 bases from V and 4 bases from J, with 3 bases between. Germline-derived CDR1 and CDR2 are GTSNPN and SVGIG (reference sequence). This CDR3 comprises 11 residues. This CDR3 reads CAWSWGNTIYF. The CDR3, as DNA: TGTGCCTGGAGTTGGGGAAACACCATATATTTT. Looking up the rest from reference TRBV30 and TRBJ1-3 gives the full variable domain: SQTIHQWPATLVQPVGSPLSLECTVEGTSNPNLYWYRQAAGRGLQLLFYSVGIGQISSEVPQNLSASRPQDRQFILSSKKLLLSDSGFYLCAWSWGNTIYFGEGSWLTVV.

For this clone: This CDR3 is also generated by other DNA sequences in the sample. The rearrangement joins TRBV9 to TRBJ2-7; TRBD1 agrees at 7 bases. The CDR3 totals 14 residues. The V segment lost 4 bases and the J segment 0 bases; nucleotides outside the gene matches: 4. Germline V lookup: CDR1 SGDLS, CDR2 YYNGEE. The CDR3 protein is CASSPRDSSYEQYF. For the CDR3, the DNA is TGTGCCAGCAGCCCCAGGGACAGCTCCTACGAGCAGTACTTC.